Listed below are T cell receptor beta chains from one sample, sequenced in a study of response to subunit inactivated influenza vaccine. TCRdb reprocessed the RT-PCR reads via MiXCR and lists one record per CDR3 protein. The table has roughly 520,000 distinct CDR3 sequences, 25% seen once; the top ten hold 1.9%. Sequencing used CD4+ T cells sorted from PBMCs, obtained about 5 days after vaccination. All receptors come from a man in his fifties or sixties who received an inactivated influenza vaccine. Each CDR3 is given with its conserved first and last residue. Fields, in order: D gene, CDR3 length, J gene, V gene, clone size, CDR3 protein, CDR3 DNA. A D gene is named only where the DNA matches it firmly. Size is stated for part of the rows, as once, few or many counts, or as a class when the clone is expanded.

>NA|14|TRBJ2-1|TRBV6-1|NA
CASRALGAYNEQFF
TGTGCCAGCAGGGCCCTGGGTGCCTACAATGAGCAGTTCTTC
>TRBD2|14|TRBJ2-2|TRBV27|NA
CATKAGVDTGELFF
TGTGCCACCAAAGCGGGAGTAGACACCGGGGAGCTGTTTTTT
>NA|17|TRBJ1-6|TRBV20-1|few
CSARDHGLHWVVSPLHF
TGCAGTGCTAGAGATCATGGCCTGCATTGGGTGGTTTCACCCCTCCACTTT
>NA|14|TRBJ2-7|TRBV5-4|few
CASSLGGVDYEQYF
TGTGCCAGCAGCTTGGGGGGGGTGGACTACGAGCAGTACTTC
>TRBD2|15|TRBJ2-4|TRBV7-2|NA
CASNQGGQGKNIQYF
TGTGCCAGCAACCAGGGAGGGCAGGGCAAAAACATTCAGTACTTC
>NA|16|TRBJ2-6|TRBV4-2|NA
CASSPLEDYGANVLTF
TGTGCCAGCAGCCCCCTTGAGGACTATGGGGCCAACGTCCTGACTTTC
>NA|14|TRBJ2-3|TRBV4-1|NA
CASSQDSRTNTQYF
TGCGCCAGCAGCCAAGATTCCCGGACCAATACGCAGTATTTT
>TRBD2|15|TRBJ2-1|TRBV10-3|NA
CAISGRTSGLNEQFF
TGTGCCATCAGTGGGAGGACTAGCGGGCTGAATGAGCAGTTCTTC
>NA|12|TRBJ1-6|TRBV20-1|NA
CSAPDLNSPLHF
TGCAGTGCCCCGGACCTTAATTCACCCCTCCACTTT
>TRBD1|17|TRBJ2-1|TRBV4-3|NA
CASSQQNSGTGDNEQFF
TGCGCCAGCAGCCAACAGAACTCTGGGACAGGGGACAATGAGCAGTTCTTC
>NA|16|TRBJ1-5|TRBV10-3|NA
CAISESFGLGDQPQHF
TGTGCCATCAGTGAGTCGTTCGGGCTAGGCGATCAGCCCCAGCATTTT
>NA|13|TRBJ1-5|TRBV20-1|few
CSARVGANQPQHF
TGCAGTGCTAGGGTGGGGGCCAATCAGCCCCAGCATTTT
>NA|16|TRBJ2-3|TRBV12-3/TRBV12-4|once
CASSFGGYIRTDTQYF
TGTGCCAGCAGTTTCGGAGGGTACATACGCACAGATACGCAGTATTTT
>TRBD2|15|TRBJ2-7|TRBV18|NA
CASSPEGLAGYEQYF
TGTGCCAGCTCACCAGAGGGACTAGCGGGATACGAGCAGTACTTC
>NA|14|TRBJ2-2|TRBV20-1|NA
CSARADGNTGELFF
TGCAGTGCTAGAGCGGACGGTAACACCGGGGAGCTGTTTTTT
>TRBD2|15|TRBJ2-7|TRBV10-3|few
CATKQTSGIINEQYF
TGTGCCACCAAGCAGACTAGCGGGATTATAAACGAGCAGTACTTC
>TRBD1|13|TRBJ2-5|TRBV7-9|NA
CASSKGQWETQYF
TGTGCCAGCAGCAAGGGACAGTGGGAGACCCAGTACTTC
>NA|16|TRBJ1-5|TRBV19|NA
CASSMVHQGFNQPQHF
TGTGCCAGTAGTATGGTTCATCAGGGGTTCAATCAGCCCCAGCATTTT
>NA|13|TRBJ2-3|TRBV11-2|few
CASSLKATDTQYF
TGTGCCAGCAGCTTAAAGGCCACAGATACGCAGTATTTT
>TRBD2|19|TRBJ2-7|TRBV19|NA
CASSTIKRGGPSPSYEQYF
TGTGCCAGTAGCACGATCAAACGGGGGGGGCCCTCCCCCTCCTACGAGCAGTACTTC
>TRBD2|15|TRBJ2-1|TRBV10-3|few
CAIRSSGRVLNEQFF
TGTGCCATCAGATCTAGCGGGAGAGTTCTCAATGAGCAGTTCTTC
>TRBD1|16|TRBJ2-1|TRBV5-4|NA
CASSFPADRGRNEQFF
TGTGCCAGCAGCTTCCCCGCGGACAGGGGGAGAAATGAGCAGTTCTTC
>TRBD2|18|TRBJ2-1|TRBV4-2|NA
CASSLNANAGGPYNEQFF
TGTGCCAGCAGCCTAAACGCGAATGCGGGAGGCCCTTACAATGAGCAGTTCTTC
>TRBD2|16|TRBJ2-7|TRBV11-2|NA
CASSLDRAGTSGEQYF
TGTGCCAGCAGCTTAGATCGGGCCGGGACTAGCGGGGAGCAGTACTTC
>NA|16|TRBJ2-2|TRBV6-5|NA
CASSYFGTTNTGELFF
TGTGCCAGCAGTTACTTTGGGACAACGAACACCGGGGAGCTGTTTTTT
>NA|14|TRBJ2-3|TRBV14|NA
CASSRRTDTDTQYF
TGTGCCAGCAGCCGGCGGACAGACACAGATACGCAGTATTTT
>NA|14|TRBJ2-3|TRBV20-1|once
CSASGADSTDTQYF
TGCAGTGCTAGCGGAGCCGATAGCACAGATACGCAGTATTTT
>NA|14|TRBJ1-5|TRBV20-1|NA
CSAGPGGSNQPQHF
TGCAGTGCCGGGCCCGGAGGGAGCAATCAGCCCCAGCATTTT
>NA|15|TRBJ2-5|TRBV7-2|NA
CASTRGLGLGETQYF
TGTGCCAGCACCCGAGGGTTGGGGCTGGGGGAGACCCAGTACTTC
>NA|13|TRBJ1-1|TRBV12-3/TRBV12-4|NA
CASSPDFLTEAFF
TGTGCCAGCAGCCCGGACTTCCTAACTGAAGCTTTCTTT
>NA|15|TRBJ2-1|TRBV7-2|few
CASSIKGGGRWEQFF
TGTGCCAGCAGCATTAAAGGGGGGGGGCGTTGGGAGCAGTTCTTC
>TRBD1|14|TRBJ2-2|TRBV11-3|few
CASRRDSNTGELFF
TGTGCCAGCAGGAGGGACAGCAACACCGGGGAGCTGTTTTTT
>NA|15|TRBJ2-3|TRBV7-7|NA
CASSLGPLGSDTQYF
TGTGCTAGCAGCTTAGGTCCATTAGGGTCAGATACGCAGTATTTT
>NA|15|TRBJ1-4|TRBV20-1|few
CSARAQTITNEKLFF
TGCAGTGCTAGGGCCCAGACCATTACTAATGAAAAACTGTTTTTT
>TRBD1|14|TRBJ1-1|TRBV30|NA
CAWKNRGMNTEAFF
TGTGCCTGGAAAAACAGGGGGATGAACACTGAAGCTTTCTTT
>NA|12|TRBJ1-1|TRBV30|NA
CAWAGGSSEAFF
TGTGCCTGGGCTGGTGGGTCCTCTGAAGCTTTCTTT
>NA|14|TRBJ2-1|TRBV5-1|few
CASSLKSGINEQFF
TGCGCCAGCAGCTTGAAGAGTGGTATCAATGAGCAGTTCTTC
>NA|16|TRBJ2-1|TRBV7-2|NA
CASSLALQLKYNEQFF
TGTGCCAGCAGCTTAGCCTTGCAACTCAAGTACAATGAGCAGTTCTTC
>NA|15|TRBJ2-3|TRBV9|NA
CASSVAEGSTDTQYF
TGTGCCAGCAGCGTAGCCGAGGGGAGCACAGATACGCAGTATTTT
>TRBD1|14|TRBJ2-7|TRBV5-1|few
CASSLIETGDEQYF
TGCGCCAGCAGCTTGATAGAGACAGGGGACGAGCAGTACTTC
>NA|13|TRBJ2-7|TRBV7-9|many
CASSPRGPYEQYF
TGTGCCAGCAGCCCCAGGGGACCCTACGAGCAGTACTTC
>TRBD1|14|TRBJ1-1|TRBV5-1|NA
CASSGPGQGLEAFF
TGCGCCAGCAGCGGGCCGGGACAGGGGCTTGAAGCTTTCTTT
>TRBD2|17|TRBJ2-2|TRBV20-1|once
CSARDLASGSRTGELFF
TGCAGTGCTAGAGATTTGGCTAGCGGGAGTAGAACCGGGGAGCTGTTTTTT
>TRBD2|15|TRBJ2-1|TRBV20-1|NA
CSASAAGGAYNEQFF
TGCAGTGCTTCGGCGGCGGGGGGAGCCTACAATGAGCAGTTCTTC
>TRBD2|14|TRBJ2-1|TRBV12-3/TRBV12-4|NA
CASTLAAGGTEQFF
TGTGCCAGCACCCTGGCAGCGGGGGGAACCGAGCAGTTCTTC
>TRBD1|16|TRBJ2-5|TRBV2|few
CASSSRTGGRVETQYF
TGTGCCAGCAGTTCGCGGACAGGGGGCAGGGTTGAGACCCAGTACTTC
>NA|16|TRBJ2-2|TRBV20-1|NA
CSAGVGGVTNTGELFF
TGCAGTGCTGGGGTAGGCGGGGTGACGAACACCGGGGAGCTGTTTTTT
>NA|14|TRBJ1-2|TRBV12-3/TRBV12-4|NA
CASSFQGIDYGYTF
TGTGCCAGCAGTTTTCAGGGCATCGACTATGGCTACACCTTC
>TRBD1|16|TRBJ1-3|TRBV20-1|NA
CSARGRDRVYGNTIYF
TGCAGTGCTAGAGGTCGGGACAGGGTTTATGGAAACACCATATATTTT
>NA|11|TRBJ2-5|TRBV20-1|few
CSFTQGGTQYF
TGCAGTTTTACACAAGGGGGGACCCAGTACTTC
>TRBD1|15|TRBJ2-2|TRBV18|few
CASSPGTGVPGELFF
TGTGCCAGCTCACCAGGGACAGGGGTGCCCGGGGAGCTGTTTTTT